Each of the 12 T cell receptor beta chains below was sequenced from the same sample in a study of chemoradiotherapy in HPV16-positive cancers. Clones were sequenced by immunoSEQ multiplex PCR, and TCRdb holds only the in-frame ones, with some missing. The table lists around 30,000 clones, 91% of them singletons, with 20% to 25% in the top ten. The sequencing here drew on blood, taken from a patient who underwent chemoradiotherapy. The origin of the receptors is a human donor with HPV-associated anogenital cancer.

The rearrangement joins TRBV2 to TRBJ2-7; D not resolved. The CDR3 extends over 12 amino acids. Germline lookup yields CDR1 SNHLY and CDR2 FYNNEI. The V and J ends lost 7 bases and 0 bases respectively, with 7 bases between them. CDR3 amino acids: CASNRASYEQYF. CDR3 in DNA: TGTGCCAGCAACCGGGCCTCCTACGAGCAGTACTTC.

The chain carries TRBV10-1 and TRBJ1-1; D call uncertain. Germline loops: CDR1 WNHNN, CDR2 SYGVQD (reference sequence). Trimming shortened V by 4 bases and J by 1 base, and 10 bases separated the two germline ends. The CDR3 is 14 residues long. The CDR3 is CASSVDGWNTEAFF. CDR3 nucleotides: TGCGCCAGCAGTGTGGACGGCTGGAACACTGAAGCTTTCTTT.

V and J are TRBV27 and TRBJ1-1, with D possibly TRBD1 on 5 matching bases. Germline-derived CDR1 and CDR2 are MNHEY and SMNVEV (reference sequence). The CDR3 covers 15 residues. With 5 bases removed from V and 0 bases from J, the gap between germline ends came to 13 bases. CDR3 protein: CASSPRQTMNTEAFF. In DNA, the CDR3 is TGTGCCAGCAGTCCGAGACAGACAATGAACACTGAAGCTTTCTTT.

This chain joins TRBV13 and TRBJ2-7; 7 nucleotides align to TRBD1. CDR1 is PRHDT and CDR2 is FYEKMQ in the germline V gene (reference sequence). The CDR3 loop spans 15 amino acids. J lost 5 bases, V lost 5 bases, and 12 bases had no gene match. The CDR3 protein is CASSPTGTADHEQYF. The DNA for the CDR3 is TGTGCCAGCAGCCCTACCGGGACAGCAGACCACGAGCAGTACTTC.

The rearrangement joins TRBV6-5 to TRBJ2-2; D is ambiguous. Germline loops: CDR1 MNHEY, CDR2 SVGAGI. V lost 2 bases and J 4 bases, leaving 8 bases between the germline ends. CDR3 length: 14 residues. The CDR3 spells CASSYDGFTGELFF. The CDR3 bases are TGTGCCAGCAGTTACGACGGATTCACCGGGGAGCTGTTTTTT.

The chain joins TRBV27 to TRBJ2-5, with a possible D match to TRBD1 (6 bases). The CDR3 is made up of 15 amino acids. The V gene lost 0 bases and the J gene lost 5 bases, with 13 bases spanning the gap. CDR1 is MNHEY, CDR2 SMNVEV, per germline (reference sequence). CDR3 region: CASSLSSRGRETQYF. CDR3 DNA sequence: TGTGCCAGCAGTTTATCTTCCAGGGGTCGGGAGACCCAGTACTTC.

Here the CDR3 reads CAWRAGRGEQHF. The CDR3 DNA sequence: TGTGCCTGGAGGGCCGGACGGGGCGAACAGCATTTT. The V and J genes are TRBV30 and TRBJ1-5; tentative D call: TRBD1 (5 bases). This CDR3 spans 12 amino acids. Germline V gene lookup returns CDR1 GTSNPN and CDR2 SVGIG (reference sequence). Trimming shortened V by 3 bases and J by 13 bases, and 16 bases separated the two germline ends.

V gene TRBV11-2 combines with J gene TRBJ2-7; TRBD1 is a possible D gene (6 bases). Germline assignment: CDR1 SGHAT and CDR2 FQNNGV. The CDR3 runs to 14 residues. V lost 3 bases, J lost 2 bases, and 11 bases lay in between. The CDR3 bases are TGTGCCAGCAGCTTGGTGGACAGAGCCTACGAGCAGTACTTC. Its protein is CASSLVDRAYEQYF.

This rearrangement joins TRBV6-5 to TRBJ1-2; tentative D call: TRBD1 (5 bases). This CDR3 is built from 14 residues. V shed 2 bases and J shed 8 bases, with 15 bases lying between them. CDR1 is MNHEY and CDR2 is SVGAGI in the germline V gene. The CDR3 reads CASSYDGARAGYTF. In DNA, the CDR3 is TGTGCCAGCAGTTACGACGGGGCCCGGGCGGGCTACACCTTC.

The V and J genes are TRBV2 and TRBJ2-2; possibly TRBD2 for D (6 bases). This CDR3 has 18 amino acids. CDR1 is SNHLY and CDR2 is FYNNEI in the germline V gene. Trimming pared 7 bases from V and 4 bases from J, leaving 25 bases between. The CDR3 DNA is TGTGCCAGCAAGGGGACCGCAGCGGCCTGGGGAGGCACCGGGGAGCTGTTTTTT. This codes for CASKGTAAAWGGTGELFF.

The DNA of the CDR3 is TGCGCCAGCAGCATCGGACAGGCCGGGGAGCAGTACTTC. Translation: CASSIGQAGEQYF. The gene calls are TRBV5-1 and TRBJ2-7; 7 bases are a match to TRBD1. V shed 4 bases and J 7 bases; nucleotides not matched to a gene: 8. This CDR3 contains 13 residues. CDR1 and CDR2 (germline): SGHRS, YFSETQ. The full variable domain, in which reference TRBV5-1 and TRBJ2-7 provide the parts outside the CDR3, is KAGVTQTPRYLIKTRGQQVTLSCSPISGHRSVSWYQQTPGQGLQFLFEYFSETQRNKGNFPGRFSGRQFSNSRSEMNVSTLELGDSALYLCASSIGQAGEQYFGPGTRLTVT.

This clone was observed a few times. V is TRBV19 and J is TRBJ1-1, with 9 bases fitting TRBD1. The germline CDR1 and CDR2 sequences are LNHDA and SQIVND (reference sequence). The CDR3 runs 16 residues. V lost 4 bases, J lost 5 bases, and 11 bases stayed unmatched. CDR3 residues: CASSTLPDRGETEAFF. CDR3 bases: TGTGCCAGTAGTACTCTCCCGGACAGGGGAGAGACTGAAGCTTTCTTT.